The 20 T cell receptor beta chains below were found in one sample sequenced in a study of blood T cells in healthy people across ages. A J-beta primer mix and a sample-barcoded 5' primer were used in a second PCR of about 7 to 12 cycles. MiXCR was run by TCRdb on the 5' RACE reads, yielding one entry per CDR3 protein. Among almost 1 million distinct CDR3 sequences listed, just over 50% were seen once. Sequencing was done on a sample of blood. Receptors were obtained from a woman aged 55-69 years in good health.

The rearrangement uses TRBV12-3 or TRBV12-4 and TRBJ2-4; D call uncertain. The CDR3 is 20 residues long. Trimming stripped 5 bases from V and 0 bases from J, with 26 bases between. The CDR3, as DNA: TGTGCCAGCAGTCCAACCCGGGCTCTCCATATACGACTAGCCAAAAACATTCAGTACTTC. Amino acid sequence: CASSPTRALHIRLAKNIQYF.

V usage is TRBV2 and J usage is TRBJ2-7, with 7 bases matching TRBD2. J lost 12 bases, V lost 7 bases, and 18 bases had no gene match. Germline CDR1 and CDR2: SNHLY and FYNNEI. This CDR3 region has 14 residues. In DNA form, the CDR3 reads TGTGCCAGCAAATTGACGGGAGGTCAAGAGACCCGGTACTTC. This codes for CASKLTGGQETRYF.

This clonotype was detected ten times or more. The chain employs TRBV7-2 and TRBJ2-4, with 11 bases matching TRBD1. The CDR3 is 15 residues long. The ends lost 5 bases at V and 13 bases at J; junction bases unmatched: 13. CDR1 SGHTA and CDR2 FQGNSA come from the germline V gene. Here the CDR3 reads CASSKGTGGRSVQYF. In DNA, the CDR3 is TGTGCCAGCAGCAAAGGGACAGGGGGTAGATCGGTACAGTACTTC.

The chain couples TRBV5-1 to TRBJ2-3, with 7 positions matching TRBD2. The V and J ends lost 4 bases and 0 bases, in that order; junction bases with no gene match: 8. The CDR3 has 16 residues. Germline V lookup: CDR1 SGHRS, CDR2 YFSETQ. CDR3 region: CASSPNPGLSTDTQYF. CDR3 nucleotides: TGCGCCAGCAGCCCCAATCCGGGACTAAGCACAGATACGCAGTATTTT.

The V and J genes are TRBV20-1 and TRBJ2-7; a weak D match, TRBD2 (6 bases). V was trimmed by 3 bases and J by 1 base, leaving 10 bases between them. This CDR3 is built from 13 residues. Germline CDR1 and CDR2: DFQATT and SNEGSKA (reference sequence). The CDR3 DNA reads TGCAGTGCTAGGCCGGAGGGTTCCTACGAGCAGTACTTC. It yields the protein CSARPEGSYEQYF.

J is TRBJ2-4 and V is TRBV28, with D possibly TRBD1 on 5 matching bases. Germline V gives CDR1 MDHEN, CDR2 SYDVKM. Trimming took off 4 bases at V and 5 bases at J, with 15 bases between the two ends. This CDR3 has 15 amino acids. CDR3 region: CASSSIRDLENIQYF. The CDR3 bases are TGTGCCAGCAGTTCTATCAGGGATCTGGAAAACATTCAGTACTTC.

This sequence joins TRBV7-9 and TRBJ2-5; 7 bases map to TRBD1. The CDR3 loop spans 13 amino acids. Per the germline V gene, CDR1 is SEHNR and CDR2 is FQNEAQ (reference sequence). The V and J ends lost 8 bases and 1 base, in that order; junction bases with no gene match: 4. In DNA form, the CDR3 reads TGTGCCAGCCACCGGGACAGCCAAGAGACCCAGTACTTC. Its translation is CASHRDSQETQYF.

The rearrangement uses TRBV28 and TRBJ2-3; TRBD2 matches at 13 bases. The CDR3 has 16 residues. Germline trimming cut 5 bases from V and 9 bases from J; bases unmatched to any gene: 11. The V gene's germline CDR1 is MDHEN and CDR2 SYDVKM. CDR3 nucleotide sequence: TGTGCCAGCAGTAAACCAGGACTAGCGGGAGCCAAGACGCAGTATTTT. It specifies CASSKPGLAGAKTQYF.

The table lists this clonotype with many counts. The chain couples TRBV29-1 to TRBJ2-5; 9 positions agree with TRBD2. Per the germline V gene, CDR1 is SQVTM and CDR2 is ANQGSEA. The CDR3 length is 14 residues. V lost 8 bases, J lost 4 bases, and 11 bases stayed unmatched. The CDR3 DNA reads TGCAGCATGACGGGTAGCGGGAGAACAGAGACCCAGTACTTC. This encodes CSMTGSGRTETQYF. Full variable domain (outside the CDR3, taken from reference TRBV29-1 and TRBJ2-5): SAVISQKPSRDICQRGTSLTIQCQVDSQVTMMFWYRQQPGQSLTLIATANQGSEATYESGFVIDKFPISRPNLTFSTLTVSNMSPEDSSIYLCSMTGSGRTETQYFGPGTRLLVL.

V and J are TRBV28 and TRBJ2-1, with D possibly matching TRBD2 (6 bases). The germline CDR1 and CDR2 sequences are MDHEN and SYDVKM. V shed 3 bases and J shed 9 bases, with 18 bases lying between them. This CDR3 has 15 amino acids. DNA of the CDR3: TGTGCCAGCAGTTTCATAGCGGCTGGGTTGGGTGAGCAGTTCTTC. Amino acid sequence: CASSFIAAGLGEQFF.

The chain couples TRBV20-1 to TRBJ2-2; possible D gene TRBD1, 6 bases. The CDR3 sequence is 12 residues long. Trimming cost V 5 bases and J 5 bases, with 9 bases left between them. Germline values: CDR1 DFQATT, CDR2 SNEGSKA (reference sequence). In nucleotides, the CDR3 is TGCAGTGCTCGACAGGAGACCGGGGAGCTGTTTTTT. It codes for CSARQETGELFF.

This clonotype was counted once. The chain combines TRBV29-1 with TRBJ1-4; TRBD1 might be the D (6 bases). This CDR3 spans 12 amino acids. The germline V gene has CDR1 SQVTM and CDR2 ANQGSEA. Trimming removed 5 bases from V and 8 bases from J, with 12 bases in between. CDR3 region: CSVRGGDEKLFF. In DNA form, the CDR3 reads TGCAGCGTTCGTGGGGGCGACGAAAAACTGTTTTTT.

This clonotype was recorded only once. The V gene is TRBV10-3, the J gene TRBJ1-4, with TRBD1 matching 9 bases. The CDR3 is 14 amino acids. Germline CDR1 reads ENHRY; CDR2 reads SYGVKD. The junction had 2 bases not matched to a gene; V was cut back by 4 bases and J by 5 bases. DNA for the CDR3: TGTGCCATCAGTGCACAGGGGGCGAATGAAAAACTGTTTTTT. This gives the protein CAISAQGANEKLFF.

This clonotype was found a few times. The V and J genes are TRBV7-9 and TRBJ2-7; D remains ambiguous. The CDR3 is 13 residues long. Germline V gene lookup returns CDR1 SEHNR and CDR2 FQNEAQ (reference sequence). Between the trimmed V and J ends, which lost 5 bases and 2 bases, there was a span of 10 bases. The chain's CDR3 is CASSVGFAYEQYF. The CDR3 DNA sequence: TGTGCCAGCAGCGTGGGGTTTGCCTACGAGCAGTACTTC.

This clonotype appeared a few times. The rearrangement joins TRBV5-1 to TRBJ2-1; 8 bases line up with TRBD2. This CDR3 is 15 amino acids long. Germline V lookup: CDR1 SGHRS, CDR2 YFSETQ. Trimming took 4 bases from V and 8 from J; bases not matched to a gene: 11. The CDR3 DNA is TGCGCCAGCAGCCCAGGGGTAGCGGGAAGGGATGAGCAGTTCTTC. Protein product: CASSPGVAGRDEQFF. The full variable domain, its missing parts supplied by reference TRBV5-1 and TRBJ2-1, is KAGVTQTPRYLIKTRGQQVTLSCSPISGHRSVSWYQQTPGQGLQFLFEYFSETQRNKGNFPGRFSGRQFSNSRSEMNVSTLELGDSALYLCASSPGVAGRDEQFFGPGTRLTVL.

In regard to this clonotype: An end of the junction differs from the germline gene, which may be a read error. The rearrangement joins TRBV3-1 to TRBJ2-1; D call uncertain. This CDR3 contains 12 residues. Germline-derived CDR1 and CDR2 are LGHDT and YNNKEL (reference sequence). CDR3 sequence: CAGSQESYKQFF. In DNA, the CDR3 is TGTGCCGGCAGCCAAGAATCCTATAAGCAGTTCTTC.

This chain links TRBV11-2 with TRBJ2-7, with no clear D. Germline lookup yields CDR1 SGHAT and CDR2 FQNNGV. The V end was cut by 2 bases, the J end by 5 bases, with 7 bases between. The CDR3 has 12 amino acids. DNA of the CDR3: TGTGCCAGCAGCTTAAGCGCCCACGAGCAGTACTTC. Protein sequence: CASSLSAHEQYF.

The V call is TRBV7-9, the J call TRBJ2-5; no clear D. The V end lost 6 bases, the J end lost 2 bases, and 13 bases lay between the germline ends. CDR1 SEHNR and CDR2 FQNEAQ come from the germline V gene (reference sequence). The CDR3 is 14 residues long. The chain's CDR3 is CASSYGLIQETQYF. Here the CDR3 DNA reads TGTGCCAGCAGTTATGGCCTTATTCAAGAGACCCAGTACTTC. The complete variable domain, with remaining parts taken from reference TRBV7-9 and TRBJ2-5, reads DTGVSQNPRHKITKRGQNVTFRCDPISEHNRLYWYRQTLGQGPEFLTYFQNEAQLEKSRLLSDRFSAERPKGSFSTLEIQRTEQGDSAMYLCASSYGLIQETQYFGPGTRLLVL.

This clonotype was observed a single time. J is TRBJ2-3 and V is TRBV20-1; 9 positions match TRBD1. The germline V gene encodes CDR1 DFQATT and CDR2 SNEGSKA (reference sequence). V shed 6 bases, J shed 4 bases, and the junction held 11 bases outside the gene matches. This CDR3 has 15 amino acids. CDR3 sequence: CSAATGTGISDTQYF. The CDR3 bases are TGCAGTGCGGCGACCGGGACAGGGATTTCAGATACGCAGTATTTT.

The chain joins TRBV7-8 to TRBJ2-1, with D tentatively TRBD1 or TRBD2 (5 bases each). The DNA end is more similar to TRBJ2-7, so the J call may be wrong. This CDR3 is built from 16 residues. Germline-derived CDR1 and CDR2 are SGHVS and FQNEAQ. The CDR3 is CASSLQGTLGSGEQYF. The CDR3 region has the DNA TGTGCCAGCAGCTTACAGGGAACTCTAGGGTCGGGGGAGCAGTACTTC.